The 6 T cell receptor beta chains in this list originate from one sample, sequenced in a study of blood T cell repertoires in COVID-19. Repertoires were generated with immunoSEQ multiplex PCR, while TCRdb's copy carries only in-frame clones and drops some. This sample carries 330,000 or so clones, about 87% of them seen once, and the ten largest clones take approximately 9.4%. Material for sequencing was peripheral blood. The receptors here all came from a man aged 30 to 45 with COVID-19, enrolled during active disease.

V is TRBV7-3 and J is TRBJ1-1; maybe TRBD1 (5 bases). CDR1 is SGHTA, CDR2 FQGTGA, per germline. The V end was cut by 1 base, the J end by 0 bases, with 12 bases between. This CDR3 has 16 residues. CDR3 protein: CASSLMGGAMNTEAFF. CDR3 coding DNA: TGTGCCAGCAGCTTAATGGGAGGGGCCATGAACACTGAAGCTTTCTTT.

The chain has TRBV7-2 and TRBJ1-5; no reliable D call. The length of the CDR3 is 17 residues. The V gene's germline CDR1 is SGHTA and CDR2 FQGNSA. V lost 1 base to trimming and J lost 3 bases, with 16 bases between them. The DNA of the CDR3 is TGTGCCAGCAGCTTAGGGCTGAACAGTCTAAACAATCAGCCCCAGCATTTT. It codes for CASSLGLNSLNNQPQHF.

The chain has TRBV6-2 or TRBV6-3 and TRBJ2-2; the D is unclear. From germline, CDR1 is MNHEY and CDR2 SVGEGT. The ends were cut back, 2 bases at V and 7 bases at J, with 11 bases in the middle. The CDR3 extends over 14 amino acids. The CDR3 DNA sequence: TGTGCCAGCAGTTACAAGCTTATCCGCGGGGAGCTGTTTTTT. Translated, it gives CASSYKLIRGELFF.

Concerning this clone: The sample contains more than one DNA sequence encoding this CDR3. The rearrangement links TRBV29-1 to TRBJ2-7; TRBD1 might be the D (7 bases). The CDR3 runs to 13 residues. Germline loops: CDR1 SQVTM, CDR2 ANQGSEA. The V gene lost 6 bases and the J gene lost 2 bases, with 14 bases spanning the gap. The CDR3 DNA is TGCAGCGTGTCCAGGGGGGTTCCCTACGAGCAGTACTTC. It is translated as CSVSRGVPYEQYF.

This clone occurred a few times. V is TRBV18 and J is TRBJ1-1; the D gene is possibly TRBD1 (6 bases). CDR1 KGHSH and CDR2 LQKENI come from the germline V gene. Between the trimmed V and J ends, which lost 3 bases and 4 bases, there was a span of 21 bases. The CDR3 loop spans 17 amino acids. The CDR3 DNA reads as TGTGCCAGCTCACCCGCTACAGGGTTTGGGGAGGGCACTGAAGCTTTCTTT. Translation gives CASSPATGFGEGTEAFF.

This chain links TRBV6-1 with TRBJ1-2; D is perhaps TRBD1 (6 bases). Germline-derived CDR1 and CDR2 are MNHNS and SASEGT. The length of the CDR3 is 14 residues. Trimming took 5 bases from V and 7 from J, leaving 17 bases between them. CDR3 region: CASSFSQGILGYTF. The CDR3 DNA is TGTGCCAGCAGTTTCTCTCAGGGGATTCTTGGCTACACCTTC.